This T cell receptor (beta chain) is from a study of response to subunit inactivated influenza vaccine. On this clonotype itself: Its specificity is unknown.

Trimming shortened V by 3 bases and J by 4 bases, and 20 bases separated the two germline ends. This CDR3 contains 16 residues. Germline V lookup: CDR1 DFQATT, CDR2 SNEGSKA (reference sequence). TCRdb re-called the RT-PCR reads with MiXCR, one entry per CDR3 protein. The table lists about 170,000 distinct CDR3 sequences, roughly 10% of them singletons. General observations from the study: A suggestion made by the authors is that each seasonal influenza vaccination recruits few new T cells.

This sequence joins TRBV20-1 and TRBJ2-3, with TRBD2 as a possible D gene (6 bases). The material sequenced was CD8+ T cells sorted from PBMCs, taken 23 to 25 months after vaccination. This TCR was recovered from a man between 50 and 75 years old who received an inactivated influenza vaccine. The CDR3, as DNA: TGCAGTGCTAGTAAAGGGTCGGGAGAGGCCCCAGATACGCAGTATTTT. It specifies CSASKGSGEAPDTQYF.